This TCR beta chain came from a study of cytomegalovirus exposure and HLA in healthy donors (dated by TCRdb to about 2017). About the investigation overall: According to an earlier analysis of several hundred of the donors, 150 million to 200 million T cells yielded 120 million or so unique TCR beta sequences and around 300 Gb of sequence data. The later analysis used no new phenotypic data to find candidate immune exposures, relying instead on TCR beta sequences and their occurrence across donors. The study used immunosequencing to profile the T cell repertoires of 666 subjects and linked those repertoires to cytomegalovirus serostatus. Alongside the repertoire data, information on donor age, sex, ethnicity and CMV serostatus was compiled. To study patterns of TCR occurrence, a later analysis re-analyzed previously published TCR beta repertoires from around 700 donors and added high-resolution HLA genotyping. To predict cytomegalovirus infection status, the study brought together high-throughput TCR immunosequencing, statistical association of individual TCRs with disease status, and machine learning. Among some 400 genotyped donors of the cohort, an average of about 240,000 unique TCR beta nucleotide sequences were sequenced per donor, around 18% of them non-productive. Among the approximately 430 genotyped donors, more than 70% belonged to the genetic ancestry cluster associated with self-reported Caucasian donors. The aim of the study was to test whether cataloging public T cell receptors could identify signatures of past pathogen exposure. An earlier analysis of roughly 580 of the donors used high-throughput TCR beta sequencing to judge whether each TCR beta V gene segment behaved as functional or pseudogenic. In a later genetic analysis, genome-wide SNP genotypes for 398 of the 666 donors were used, and that subset was treated as a discovery cohort. Several DR-DQ haplotypes were treated as single units for association and clustering because of strong linkage in the cohort. Every discovery cohort repertoire had been produced on one sequencing platform. The number of typed donors differed by locus: about 629-640 for A, B, C, DRB1 and DQB1; 500 to 550 for DQA1; 606 for DPA1; and some 430 for DPB1. Along with the roughly 670-subject first cohort, a separate validation cohort of over 90 different subjects was used. An early release that covered around 590 HLA-typed donors contained around 300 gigabases of sequencing data and about 93 million unique TCR sequences. Class I and class II HLA loci were covered by the typing at four-digit resolution. Points the paper makes about the study in general: Only TCR beta chains were sequenced in this cohort, and the absence of alpha or paired-chain data limited detectable features. In a later analysis, several top co-occurrence clusters were reported to appear linked to parvovirus B19, influenza, CMV and Epstein-Barr virus. A later analysis found that HLA-associated TCR beta chains were more clonally expanded and had lower generation probabilities than equally common non-associated chains. A cluster of highly shared sequence variants was judged likely to be a technical artifact of the sequencing pipeline. HLA typing was unavailable for some donors at each locus, so association tests used only the typed subset. According to a later analysis, TCR association rates differed among HLA loci, with DRB1 alleles showing the most associated TCRs and HLA-C alleles showing the fewest. An earlier analysis of around 600 of the donors showed that most TCR beta V segments appeared in productive rearrangements either about 90% or about 30% of the time, which broadly matched IMGT annotations. In a later analysis, 16,951 TCR beta sequences were associated with specific HLA alleles at a false discovery rate of 0.05. The study gave a list of under 200 TCR beta chains associated with cytomegalovirus. A further reported finding was that TCR beta sequences accurately predicted the HLA-A and HLA-B alleles for most subjects in the first cohort. Most TCR sequences were seen in very few donors, while some public TCRs were found in many individuals. According to a later analysis, most CMV-associated TCR beta chains appeared to be HLA-restricted, and the HLA associations seemed to be driven largely by CMV exposure. In vitro tests confirmed that a few of the cytomegalovirus-associated TCR beta chains recognize cytomegalovirus antigens. The authors suggested that the approach could potentially be extended to other disease states and immunological phenotypes. A later genetic analysis reported fewer N-insertions in productive TCRs among donors in an Asian-associated ancestry cluster than the approximately 700-donor mean. Linkage disequilibrium might explain the correlated functional status among segregating V segments, but an unknown experimental factor could not be ruled out. Some IMGT-functional V segments, including TRBV6-2 and TRBV6-3, could not be distinguished by the 87-base-pair reads and were therefore excluded. A later genetic analysis associated a missense DCLRE1C variant with V-gene and J-gene trimming of TCR beta chains, and an independent cohort replicated the association. When HLA alleles, especially DR and DQ, strongly co-occurred, attributing TCR associations to individual alleles was difficult. CMV serostatus was the only immune exposure information available for the cohort. Some 16 rarely observed V segments, including chromosome 9 orphons, were excluded from the earlier analysis of approximately 600 of the donors because counts were too low. The classifier was reported to diagnose cytomegalovirus status with high specificity and sensitivity in both the original and validation cohorts. The presence/absence analyses assumed that sequencing depth was roughly uniform across donors, and that assumption may not be true.

Comment on this clone: This receptor's antigen is unknown. There are no base qualities to consult, and no much larger clone falls within one base.

In total, roughly 710 healthy bone marrow donors made up the cohort. At the time of sampling, all cohort members were nominally healthy, though unrecorded immune exposures were likely present. The donor tested CMV seropositive and was one of the 289 seropositive cohort members. Every donor gave a peripheral blood sample, and the peripheral blood mononuclear cells from that sample were used for TCR beta sequencing. The Qiagen DNeasy Blood Extraction Kit was used to extract genomic DNA from the blood cell samples. The V end loses 2 bases and the J end loses 1 base, and a stretch of 8 bases separates them. CDR1 is given as MGHRA and CDR2 as YSYEKL, both from the germline V gene. From the cysteine through the phenylalanine, the CDR3 covers 14 amino acids. Only CDR3 DNA remains: 42 bases, in frame from the first base. The library was built by means of the immunoSEQ multiplex PCR assay. For the multiplex PCR, a mixture combining 60 forward primers for TCR Vbeta segments and 13 reverse primers for TCR Jbeta segments was used. A multiplex PCR assay on genomic DNA amplified the CDR3 region of rearranged TCR beta genes. The Illumina HiSeq System was used to sequence the amplified TCR beta libraries as 87-base-pair reads. Concerning the study's data processing: A later analysis tallied about 77 million unique TCR beta chains across the 700 or so repertoires, and around 9.9 million of those chains were shared by two or more donors. A nearest-neighbor algorithm error-corrected the raw reads and collapsed the reads into unique sequences, merging closely related sequences to remove PCR and sequencing errors. V, D and J gene segments were assigned by aligning CDR3 sequences to IMGT reference sequences. Each retained sequence needed at least a six-nucleotide match to both a V gene segment and a J gene segment. Rearrangements were classified as productive when the CDR3 lacked stop codons and remained in frame with V and J, and all other rearrangements were classified as non-productive. CDR3 was defined according to IMGT convention as the region running from the second conserved V-encoded cysteine to the conserved J-encoded phenylalanine. Sequences without an unambiguous match to a single V gene segment were excluded from the earlier analysis of a few hundred of the donors. An earlier analysis of under 750 of the donors called V segments functional above 56.7% productive rearrangements and segregating when the between-donor standard deviation exceeded 5%. A statistical classification framework was built for diagnosing cytomegalovirus status from the catalog of TCR beta chain sequences. In a later analysis, TCR nucleotide sequences were compared against IMGT/GENE-DB human TR gene sequences so that V and J genes could be assigned. A later analysis assigned CDR3 sequences and most-parsimonious VDJ recombination scenarios with the TCRdist pipeline. In a later analysis, each TCR beta chain was defined by its CDR3 amino acid sequence together with its V-gene family, and reads without a unique V-gene family were excluded. In a later analysis, some 600 highly shared, low-generation-probability nucleotide sequences were removed to address suspected cross-contamination and a sequencing artifact. For each public chain, a later analysis derived a clonal expansion index from normalized ranks of inferred template counts within each repertoire. Generation probabilities in a later analysis came from a VDJ recombination model fitted to out-of-frame rearrangements, and those results were checked against IGoR. In a later analysis, hypergeometric tests were used to score TCR-TCR, TCR-HLA and TCR-CMV co-occurrence, with a repertoire-size bias correction applied to TCR pairs. False discovery rates were estimated in a later analysis by permuting HLA or CMV assignments 20 times. In a later analysis, co-occurring TCRs were grouped using DBSCAN, with TCRdist sequence similarity added in when clustering inside HLA-allele-positive subsets. Repertoires with fewer than 30,000 or more than 120,000 public chains were left out of co-occurrence clustering, as were four to six repertoires with anomalous nucleotide sharing. What TCRdb holds here is the immuneACCESS table cut down to in-frame rearrangements. Part of the clones is not present; checked against another copy, under half of the missing clones reflect an unresolved V gene, and the others are unexplained. The DNA was the basis for D and trimming; V, J and clone size are from that table. This sample holds 50,000 or so clones; more than 60% were observed only once. 2.5% to 3% of the sample is in the top ten clones.

The sequence links TRBV4-1 to TRBJ2-5; TRBD1 could be the D gene, as 5 bases match. The sequence derives from a woman between 35 and 50 years old in good health and CMV-seropositive. Material for sequencing was PBMCs. The DNA sequence follows: TGCGCCAGCAGCCAACAGGGCCTCCAAGAGACCCAGTACTTC. Its protein reads: CASSQQGLQETQYF.